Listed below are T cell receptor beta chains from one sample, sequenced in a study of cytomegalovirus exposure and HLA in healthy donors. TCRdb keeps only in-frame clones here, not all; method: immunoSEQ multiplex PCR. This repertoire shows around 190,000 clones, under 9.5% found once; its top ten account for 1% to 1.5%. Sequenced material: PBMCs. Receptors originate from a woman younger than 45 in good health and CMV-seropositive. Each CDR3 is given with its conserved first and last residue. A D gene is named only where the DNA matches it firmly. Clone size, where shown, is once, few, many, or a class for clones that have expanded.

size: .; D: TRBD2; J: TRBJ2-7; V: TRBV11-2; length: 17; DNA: TGTGCCAGCAGCCCCATGGCGGGAGGTATCCTCTCCTACGAGCAGTACTTC; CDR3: CASSPMAGGILSYEQYF
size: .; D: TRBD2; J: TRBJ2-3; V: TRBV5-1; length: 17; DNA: TGCGCCAGCAGCTTCGGAACTAGCGGGTACCGCACAGATACGCAGTATTTT; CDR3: CASSFGTSGYRTDTQYF
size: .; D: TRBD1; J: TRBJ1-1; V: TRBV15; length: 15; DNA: TGTGCCACCAGCCCCGGGACAGGTCGAAGGACTGAAGCTTTCTTT; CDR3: CATSPGTGRRTEAFF
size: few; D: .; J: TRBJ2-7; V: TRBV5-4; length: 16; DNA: TGTGCCAGCAGCTTGGGTGACAGTGCACTCCGGGGGGAGCAGTACTTC; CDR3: CASSLGDSALRGEQYF
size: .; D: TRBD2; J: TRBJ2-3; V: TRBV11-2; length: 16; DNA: TGTGCCAGCAGCTTAAGTAGGACTAGGATCACAGATACGCAGTATTTT; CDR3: CASSLSRTRITDTQYF
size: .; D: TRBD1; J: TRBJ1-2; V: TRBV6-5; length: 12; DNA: TGTGCCAGCAGACAGGGGGCGCGGGGCTACACCTTC; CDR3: CASRQGARGYTF
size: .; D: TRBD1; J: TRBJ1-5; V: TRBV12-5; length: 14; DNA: TGTGCTAGTGGCTTGGGACAGGGCAATCAGCCCCAGCATTTT; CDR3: CASGLGQGNQPQHF
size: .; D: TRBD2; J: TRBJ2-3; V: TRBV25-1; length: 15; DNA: TGTGCCAGCAGGGATTGGGAGGGCCGATCGAATACGCAGTATTTT; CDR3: CASRDWEGRSNTQYF
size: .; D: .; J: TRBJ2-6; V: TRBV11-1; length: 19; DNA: TGTGCCAGCAGCTTAGATCCTTGGCAGGGGAGCCCTGGGGCCAACGTCCTGACTTTC; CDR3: CASSLDPWQGSPGANVLTF
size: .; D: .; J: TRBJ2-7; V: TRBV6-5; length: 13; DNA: TGTGCCAGCAGGCTCCCAGGGGCAGACGAGCAGTACTTC; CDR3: CASRLPGADEQYF
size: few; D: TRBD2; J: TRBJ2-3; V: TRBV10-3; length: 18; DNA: TGTGCCATCAGTGAGTCGTTACGGCGGGAGGGGGACACAGATACGCAGTATTTT; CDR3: CAISESLRREGDTDTQYF
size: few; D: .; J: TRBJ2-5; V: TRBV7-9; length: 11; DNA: TGTGCCAGCAGTAACGAGGGGACCCAGTACTTC; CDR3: CASSNEGTQYF
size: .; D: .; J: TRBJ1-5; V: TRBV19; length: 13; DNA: TGTGCCAGTAGTAACAGCCACAATCAGCCCCAGCATTTT; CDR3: CASSNSHNQPQHF
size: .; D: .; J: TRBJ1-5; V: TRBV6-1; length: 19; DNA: TGTGCCAGCGGAGAAGGGGGGGGAAGGGGCCCTCGGAGCAATCAGCCCCAGCATTTT; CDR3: CASGEGGGRGPRSNQPQHF
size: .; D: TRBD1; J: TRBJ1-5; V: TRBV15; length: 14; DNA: TGTGCCACCAGCAGAAGACAGGGGGATCAGCCCCAGCATTTT; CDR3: CATSRRQGDQPQHF
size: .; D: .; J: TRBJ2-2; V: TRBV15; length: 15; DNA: TGTGCCACCAGCAGAGAGGGAGGGAACACCGGGGAGCTGTTTTTT; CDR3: CATSREGGNTGELFF
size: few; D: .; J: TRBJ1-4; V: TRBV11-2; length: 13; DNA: TGTGCCAGCAGCACGTCACAGGGCCTTAAACTGTTTTTT; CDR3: CASSTSQGLKLFF
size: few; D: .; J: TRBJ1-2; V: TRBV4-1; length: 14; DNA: TGCGCCAGCAGCCAAGATCTGGGAGGCTATGGCTACACCTTC; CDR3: CASSQDLGGYGYTF
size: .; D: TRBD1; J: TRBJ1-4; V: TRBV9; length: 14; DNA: TGTGCCAGCAGCGAGGGGACAGGGGGTGAAAAACTGTTTTTT; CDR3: CASSEGTGGEKLFF
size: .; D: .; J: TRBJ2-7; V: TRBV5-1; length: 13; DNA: TGCGCCAGCAGCTTGGCCGCGGGTTACGAGCAGTACTTC; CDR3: CASSLAAGYEQYF
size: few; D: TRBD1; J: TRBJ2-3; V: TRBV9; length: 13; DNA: TGTGCCAGCAGCGTGGACAGGTCAGATACGCAGTATTTT; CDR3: CASSVDRSDTQYF
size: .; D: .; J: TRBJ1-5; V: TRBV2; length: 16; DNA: TGTGCCAGCAGTCCCCAGGGAGGGGCTCCAAATCAGCCCCAGCATTTT; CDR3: CASSPQGGAPNQPQHF
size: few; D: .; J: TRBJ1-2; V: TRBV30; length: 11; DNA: TGTGCCTGGAGTGTACTGCGTGGCTACACCTTC; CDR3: CAWSVLRGYTF
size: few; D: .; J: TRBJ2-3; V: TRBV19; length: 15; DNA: TGTGCCAGTAGTATAGCCCCGACATTAACAGATACGCAGTATTTT; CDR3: CASSIAPTLTDTQYF
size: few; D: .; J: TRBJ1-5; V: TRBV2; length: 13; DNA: TGTGCCAGCCGGAGAGATAGCAATCAGCCCCAGCATTTT; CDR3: CASRRDSNQPQHF
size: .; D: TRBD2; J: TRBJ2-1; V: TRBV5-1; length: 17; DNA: TGCGCCAGCAGCCTCGGACTAGCGGGACGTTCCTACAATGAGCAGTTCTTC; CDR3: CASSLGLAGRSYNEQFF
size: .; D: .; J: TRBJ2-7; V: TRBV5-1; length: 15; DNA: TGCGCCAGCACATCTTTTGGGTTCGGAGCCTCTATGCAGTACTTC; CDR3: CASTSFGFGASMQYF
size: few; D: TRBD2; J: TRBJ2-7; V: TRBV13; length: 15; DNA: TGTGCCAGCAGCCCCCGGGCTAGCGGAACCTACGAGCAGTACTTC; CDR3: CASSPRASGTYEQYF
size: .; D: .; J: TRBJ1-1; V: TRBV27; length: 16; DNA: TGTGCCAGCAGTTTATCGTTCTGGGCTGCTGGCACTGAAGCTTTCTTT; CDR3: CASSLSFWAAGTEAFF